This T cell receptor beta chain was obtained from a study of shared clonotypes between healthy human individuals. Overall study context: Each donor's CD8 memory used one plate, CD8 naive two, each CD4 subset three.

The study enrolled healthy HIV-negative adults without recent acute infections or vaccinations as donors. Sequencing was performed with immunoSEQ multiplex PCR; in TCRdb, only in-frame clones are kept and a portion is missing. The sample has a few million clones, 85% to 95% seen once. Trimming removed 2 bases at V and 2 bases at J, with 16 bases between. Germline CDR1 and CDR2: GTSNPN and SVGIG (reference sequence). This CDR3 has 15 amino acids. The V and J genes are TRBV30 and TRBJ2-7, with D tentatively TRBD1 or TRBD2 (5 bases each). Sample: naive CD4+ T cells from PBMCs. As to subset: CD45RA+ positively selected. The receptor was isolated from a man between 18 and 35 years old in good health. Some clones in this sample may be carry-over from other donors' samples. In DNA, the CDR3 is TGTGCCTGGAGTTCGATTGGGACGGGAACCTACGAGCAGTACTTC. Its translation is CAWSSIGTGTYEQYF.